What follows describes a single T cell receptor beta chain. Treatment defined: oral pan-JAK inhibitor, 5-10 mg twice daily. The CDR3 has 14 residues. Germline CDR1 reads SGHTA; CDR2 reads FQGTGA. After removal of 5 bases from V and 2 bases from J, the junction contained 4 bases not matched to a gene. As the sequencing template, cDNA was produced by extracting RNA and reverse transcribing it. Here immunoSEQ multiplex PCR was the method, and the copy in TCRdb shows in-frame clones only, minus some. Seen here are 150,000 to 200,000 clones, more than 50% observed once, and the top ten hold under 1.2%. The data are from a study of CD8+ T cells in alopecia areata.

This sequence joins TRBV7-3 and TRBJ2-7; 9 nucleotides agree with TRBD1. The TCR was taken from a human donor with alopecia areata. The starting material was CD4+ T cells sorted from blood, obtained at week 24, from a patient treated with tofacitinib. CDR3 protein: CASSPGQGPYEQYF. In DNA, the CDR3 is TGTGCCAGCAGCCCGGGACAGGGACCCTACGAGCAGTACTTC.